The next 17 T cell receptor beta chains were all read from a single sample in a study of control samples from healthy donors and cancer patients. Repertoires were generated with immunoSEQ multiplex PCR, while TCRdb's copy carries only in-frame clones and drops some. The data contain tens of thousands of clones, 80% to 95% of them singletons. The sequenced material came from PBMCs. These receptors were collected from a man in his forties with colorectal cancer.

The J gene is TRBJ1-1, the V gene TRBV10-2; tentatively, D is TRBD1 (6 bases). The CDR3 extends over 13 amino acids. Deletions cut 4 bases from V and 1 base from J, with 7 bases between. Germline assignment: CDR1 WSHSY and CDR2 SAAADI. CDR3 coding DNA: TGCGCCAGCAGTGCCAGGGGGAACACTGAAGCTTTCTTT. Protein: CASSARGNTEAFF.

This clone was counted only a few times. V is TRBV5-1 and J is TRBJ1-1; 9 bases align to TRBD1. This CDR3 has 18 amino acids. Germline assignment: CDR1 SGHRS and CDR2 YFSETQ. The J segment lost 1 base and the V segment lost 3 bases, leaving 13 bases of the junction unmatched. The CDR3 protein is CASSSRAQGALKNTEAFF. As DNA, the CDR3 is TGCGCCAGCAGCTCCAGAGCACAGGGGGCATTGAAGAACACTGAAGCTTTCTTT.

The gene calls are TRBV14 and TRBJ1-2; 7 bases agree with TRBD1. There are 15 residues in the CDR3. The V segment lost 3 bases and the J segment 4 bases; nucleotides outside the gene matches: 8. Germline loops: CDR1 SGHDN, CDR2 FVKESK. The CDR3 DNA is TGTGCCAGCAGCCAGGAGACAGGGTGGGCCTATGGCTACACCTTC. Protein product: CASSQETGWAYGYTF.

This clone was detected only once. The gene calls are TRBV20-1 and TRBJ2-7; no reliable D call. V was clipped by 5 bases and J by 3 bases, with 8 bases between them. The CDR3 length is 11 residues. Looked up from germline, CDR1 is DFQATT and CDR2 is SNEGSKA (reference sequence). The CDR3 loop is CSASRNYEQYF. In DNA, the CDR3 is TGCAGTGCTTCTCGGAACTACGAGCAGTACTTC.

The V gene is TRBV2, the J gene TRBJ2-3, with 7 bases matching TRBD1. This CDR3 comprises 15 residues. Losses at the gene ends were 8 bases for V and 1 base for J; bases not matched to a gene: 9. Germline CDR1 and CDR2: SNHLY and FYNNEI. The CDR3 DNA reads as TGTGCCAGCCGACAGGGAACCATCCGCACAGATACGCAGTATTTT. This codes for CASRQGTIRTDTQYF. Supplemented by reference TRBV2 and TRBJ2-3, the full variable domain reads EPEVTQTPSHQVTQMGQEVILRCVPISNHLYFYWYRQILGQKVEFLVSFYNNEISEKSEIFDDQFSVERPDGSNFTLKIRSTKLEDSAMYFCASRQGTIRTDTQYFGPGTRLTVL.

The rearrangement joins TRBV5-1 to TRBJ2-2; maybe TRBD1 (6 bases). V was trimmed by 0 bases and J by 2 bases, leaving 8 bases between them. This CDR3 is built from 15 residues. CDR1 SGHRS and CDR2 YFSETQ come from the germline V gene. The CDR3 loop reads CASSLGTVNTGELFF. CDR3 DNA: TGCGCCAGCAGCTTGGGGACAGTTAACACCGGGGAGCTGTTTTTT. Full variable domain (missing parts from reference TRBV5-1 and TRBJ2-2): KAGVTQTPRYLIKTRGQQVTLSCSPISGHRSVSWYQQTPGQGLQFLFEYFSETQRNKGNFPGRFSGRQFSNSRSEMNVSTLELGDSALYLCASSLGTVNTGELFFGEGSRLTVL.

The J gene is TRBJ2-1, the V gene TRBV3-1 (or the pseudogene TRBV3-2); D may be TRBD1 or TRBD2 (7 bases each). The CDR3 length is 15 residues. With 5 bases removed from V and 7 bases from J, the gap between germline ends came to 18 bases. The germline V gene has CDR1 LGHDT and CDR2 YNNKEL (reference sequence). The CDR3 sequence is CASSFVRGGINEQFF. The CDR3 bases are TGTGCCAGCAGCTTTGTCAGGGGGGGCATAAATGAGCAGTTCTTC.

The chain recombines TRBV4-3 with TRBJ1-2; D uncertain. This CDR3 comprises 13 residues. V was cut by 1 base and J by 8 bases, with 11 bases left in between. Germline CDR1 and CDR2: LGHNA and YSLEER. This CDR3 reads CASSQVSDRGYTF. The CDR3 region has the DNA TGCGCCAGCAGCCAAGTGTCAGATCGGGGCTACACCTTC.

V and J are TRBV3-1 (or the pseudogene TRBV3-2) and TRBJ1-1; 8 bases map to TRBD1. The trim removed 5 bases at V and 0 bases at J, leaving 5 bases unmatched. There are 15 residues in the CDR3. Germline CDR1 reads LGHDT; CDR2 reads YNNKEL (reference sequence). As DNA, the CDR3 is TGTGCCAGCAGCTCTCGGACAGGGATGAACACTGAAGCTTTCTTT. Its protein product is CASSSRTGMNTEAFF.

Concerning this clone: Distinct nucleotide sequences in the sample also encode this CDR3. The rearrangement uses TRBV5-6 and TRBJ1-5, with D maybe TRBD1 (5 bases). Trimming pared 0 bases from V and 6 bases from J, leaving 10 bases between. The CDR3 contains 14 residues. CDR1 SGHDT and CDR2 YYEEEE come from the germline V gene. Here the CDR3 reads CASSLVGGGQPQHF. Written as DNA, the CDR3 is TGTGCCAGCAGCTTGGTCGGGGGGGGTCAGCCCCAGCATTTT.

This chain links TRBV7-9 with TRBJ1-6, with D hard to call. Trimming cost V 1 base and J 4 bases, with 8 bases left between them. The CDR3 totals 15 residues. CDR1 and CDR2 from the germline V gene are SEHNR and FQNEAQ (reference sequence). In DNA form, the CDR3 reads TGTGCCAGCAGCTTAGTAGGCACTTATAATTCACCCCTCCACTTT. Protein: CASSLVGTYNSPLHF.

The chain couples TRBV18 to TRBJ2-7; the D gene is possibly TRBD2 (6 bases). Trimming took 2 bases from V and 5 from J, leaving 16 bases between them. This CDR3 has 15 residues. Germline CDR1 is KGHSH and CDR2 is LQKENI. CDR3: CASSPLGHSSDEQYF. The CDR3 nucleotides read TGTGCCAGCTCACCATTAGGACACTCTAGCGACGAGCAGTACTTC. The complete variable domain, with remaining parts taken from reference TRBV18 and TRBJ2-7, reads NAGVMQNPRHLVRRRGQEARLRCSPMKGHSHVYWYRQLPEEGLKFMVYLQKENIIDESGMPKERFSAEFPKEGPSILRIQQVVRGDSAAYFCASSPLGHSSDEQYFGPGTRLTVT.

The gene calls are TRBV12-3 or TRBV12-4 and TRBJ2-7, with D tentatively TRBD1 (5 bases). V lost 5 bases to trimming and J lost 4 bases, with 6 bases between them. CDR3 length: 11 amino acids. The CDR3: CASSKGYEQYF. CDR3 coding DNA: TGTGCCAGCAGTAAGGGGTACGAGCAGTACTTC.

V gene TRBV3-1 (or the pseudogene TRBV3-2) combines with J gene TRBJ2-2; 8 nucleotides agree with TRBD2. V trimming: 1 base; J trimming: 1 base; junction bases outside the gene matches: 2. Germline loops: CDR1 LGHDT, CDR2 YNNKEL (reference sequence). The CDR3 has 16 residues. For the CDR3, the DNA is TGTGCCAGCAGCCAAGGACTAGCGAGGAACACCGGGGAGCTGTTTTTT. Translated: CASSQGLARNTGELFF.

This chain uses TRBV2 with TRBJ1-1; 9 nucleotides align to TRBD1. The germline CDR1 and CDR2 sequences are SNHLY and FYNNEI. J was trimmed by 3 bases and V by 7 bases; bases with no gene match: 3. The CDR3 is 13 amino acids. The CDR3 here is CASTGQGYTEAFF. The CDR3 DNA sequence: TGTGCCAGCACCGGACAGGGGTACACTGAAGCTTTCTTT.

The rearrangement uses TRBV7-2 and TRBJ1-2; D is perhaps TRBD1 (5 bases). CDR3 length: 17 amino acids. V was trimmed by 5 bases and J by 4 bases, leaving 23 bases between them. The germline CDR1 and CDR2 sequences are SGHTA and FQGNSA. The CDR3 DNA sequence: TGTGCCAGCAGCAGCGGGGGGTCCGGGCGGATAGGCTATGGCTACACCTTC. Amino acids: CASSSGGSGRIGYGYTF.

The rearrangement joins TRBV16 to TRBJ2-7; D remains ambiguous. With 2 bases removed from V and 0 bases from J, the gap between germline ends came to 11 bases. The V gene's germline CDR1 is KGHSY and CDR2 FQNENV. The CDR3 covers 15 residues. For the CDR3, the DNA is TGTGCCAGCAGCCAAGGGCAGACCCGCTCCTACGAGCAGTACTTC. Its protein product is CASSQGQTRSYEQYF.